The 29 T cell receptor beta chains reported below all come from one sample, sequenced in a study of T cell responses to AZD1222 COVID-19 vaccine. Using immunoSEQ multiplex PCR, the repertoire was profiled, and TCRdb retains in-frame clones only, with some absent. The sample has approximately 100,000 clones, 75% to 90% seen once. Sequenced here: peripheral blood, sampled on day 0 of AZD1222 vaccination. These receptors originate from an adult in good health.

V and J are TRBV4-2 and TRBJ2-1, with 8 positions matching TRBD2. This CDR3 has 18 residues. V trimming: 0 bases; J trimming: 2 bases; junction bases outside the gene matches: 9. Germline CDR1 is LGHNA and CDR2 is YNFKEQ. DNA for the CDR3: TGTGCCAGCAGCCAAGAGCATGGAGGCGGGAGGCCCTACAATGAGCAGTTCTTC. Amino acids: CASSQEHGGGRPYNEQFF.

The chain joins TRBV5-6 to TRBJ2-4; no definite D call. This CDR3 is 15 amino acids long. V gave up 0 bases and J gave up 0 bases, with 7 bases separating them. Per germline, CDR1 SGHDT and CDR2 YYEEEE. The chain's CDR3 is CASSLVGLAKNIQYF. The CDR3 DNA reads as TGTGCCAGCAGCTTGGTGGGATTAGCCAAAAACATTCAGTACTTC.

This chain connects TRBV5-1 to TRBJ2-3; 8 nucleotides line up with TRBD1. This CDR3 is 16 amino acids long. The germline V gene has CDR1 SGHRS and CDR2 YFSETQ. V shed 0 bases, J shed 1 base, and the junction held 4 bases outside the gene matches. DNA of the CDR3: TGCGCCAGCAGCTTGGCCGGGGGACAGGGCACAGATACGCAGTATTTT. It specifies CASSLAGGQGTDTQYF. The whole variable domain, remainder taken from reference TRBV5-1 and TRBJ2-3, is KAGVTQTPRYLIKTRGQQVTLSCSPISGHRSVSWYQQTPGQGLQFLFEYFSETQRNKGNFPGRFSGRQFSNSRSEMNVSTLELGDSALYLCASSLAGGQGTDTQYFGPGTRLTVL.

The chain employs TRBV30 and TRBJ2-1; 8 nucleotides line up with TRBD2. Germline CDR1 reads GTSNPN; CDR2 reads SVGIG (reference sequence). The ends lost 5 bases at V and 6 bases at J; junction bases unmatched: 6. This CDR3 has 13 amino acids. The CDR3 DNA is TGTGCCTGGGTGGGACTAGTTTCCAATGAGCAGTTCTTC. Protein sequence: CAWVGLVSNEQFF.

The chain employs TRBV10-1 and TRBJ2-7; D remains ambiguous. Germline-derived CDR1 and CDR2 are WNHNN and SYGVQD (reference sequence). There are 10 residues in the CDR3. V was trimmed by 3 bases and J by 7 bases, leaving 4 bases between them. The CDR3 coding sequence is TGCGCCAGCAGTGAAGGGGAGCAGTACTTC. As protein: CASSEGEQYF.

The chain is built from TRBV10-2 and TRBJ1-2; D is possibly TRBD1 (5 bases). Trimming cost V 1 base and J 4 bases, with 10 bases left between them. There are 14 residues in the CDR3. Looked up from germline, CDR1 is WSHSY and CDR2 is SAAADI. This chain's CDR3 is CASSEYVGAYGYTF. As DNA, the CDR3 is TGCGCCAGCAGTGAGTATGTAGGGGCCTATGGCTACACCTTC.

V usage is TRBV24-1 and J usage is TRBJ1-2, with TRBD1 matching 9 bases. This CDR3 contains 14 residues. The V gene end was trimmed by 9 bases and the J gene end by 2 bases; junction bases not matched to a gene: 6. CDR1 is KGHDR and CDR2 is SFDVKD in the germline V gene. Here the CDR3 DNA reads TGTGCCACCGCCCCGGGACAGGGCAACTATGGCTACACCTTC. Its translation is CATAPGQGNYGYTF.

This chain links TRBV9 with TRBJ1-2, with D uncertain. The V and J ends lost 4 bases and 8 bases respectively, with 15 bases between them. The CDR3 is 13 residues long. The germline gives CDR1 SGDLS, CDR2 YYNGEE. The DNA for the CDR3 is TGTGCCAGCAGCAGTTGGGAGACGAGCGGCTACACCTTC. Amino acids: CASSSWETSGYTF.

The rearrangement joins TRBV18 to TRBJ2-2; D uncertain. This CDR3 comprises 14 residues. Germline V gene sequence: CDR1 KGHSH, CDR2 LQKENI. V was trimmed by 1 base and J by 5 bases, leaving 8 bases between them. The CDR3 DNA reads TGTGCCAGCTCACCACTTTCCGGTACCGGGGAGCTGTTTTTT. As protein: CASSPLSGTGELFF.

Written as DNA, the CDR3 is TGTGCCAGCAGTGCTAGCGGGATATCCTACAATGAGCAGTTCTTC. It is translated as CASSASGISYNEQFF. This chain uses TRBV25-1 with TRBJ2-1; TRBD2 matches at 9 bases. V lost 4 bases, J lost 1 base, and 2 bases stayed unmatched. Looked up from germline, CDR1 is MGHDK and CDR2 is SYGVNS. This CDR3 spans 15 amino acids.

V and J are TRBV28 and TRBJ1-2; 7 positions agree with TRBD1. The CDR3 runs 11 residues. Germline V CDR1 and CDR2: MDHEN, SYDVKM. The ends lost 10 bases at V and 4 bases at J; junction bases unmatched: 3. CDR3 loop: CATGQVYGYTF. CDR3 DNA: TGTGCCACCGGACAGGTCTATGGCTACACCTTC.

V gene TRBV7-2 combines with J gene TRBJ1-5, with TRBD1 identical over 8 bases. CDR3 length equals 15 residues. Trimming removed 2 bases from V and 6 bases from J; junction bases left unmatched: 6. CDR1 is SGHTA, CDR2 FQGNSA, per germline. The CDR3 here is CASSLRSTGAQPQHF. The DNA of the CDR3 is TGTGCCAGCAGCTTAAGGTCGACAGGGGCTCAGCCCCAGCATTTT.

The V and J genes are TRBV7-8 and TRBJ1-5; D might be TRBD1 (6 bases). Germline V gene lookup returns CDR1 SGHVS and CDR2 FQNEAQ. The CDR3 has 17 amino acids. V lost 4 bases to trimming and J lost 2 bases, with 18 bases between them. The CDR3 nucleotides are TGTGCCAGCAGCTCCTGGGGCTTGCAGGGGCGCAATCAGCCCCAGCATTTT. Its translation: CASSSWGLQGRNQPQHF.

The chain carries TRBV27 and TRBJ1-2; tentatively, D is TRBD1 (5 bases). Trimming stripped 5 bases from V and 7 bases from J, with 20 bases between. The V gene's germline CDR1 is MNHEY and CDR2 SMNVEV (reference sequence). The CDR3 totals 15 residues. The CDR3 DNA follows: TGTGCCAGCAGTCTCCGTCCCCAGGGCAATAGTGGCTACACCTTC. Protein: CASSLRPQGNSGYTF.

This chain links TRBV6-1 with TRBJ1-1; TRBD1 might be the D (5 bases). CDR1 is MNHNS and CDR2 is SASEGT in the germline V gene. This CDR3 spans 12 amino acids. The V end lost 2 bases, the J end lost 8 bases, and 9 bases lay between the germline ends. The CDR3 nucleotides read TGTGCCAGCAGTGAAATCGACAGAGAAGCTTTCTTT. This gives the protein CASSEIDREAFF.

The chain couples TRBV28 to TRBJ1-1; weak D call: TRBD1 (6 bases). Germline values: CDR1 MDHEN, CDR2 SYDVKM. V lost 4 bases to trimming and J lost 2 bases, with 11 bases between them. CDR3 length: 14 residues. The CDR3 loop is CASSSTGPNTEAFF. DNA of the CDR3: TGTGCCAGCAGTTCGACAGGCCCCAACACTGAAGCTTTCTTT.

The CDR3 reads CASSSSTGGNYGYTF. The DNA for the CDR3 is TGTGCCAGCAGCTCGTCGACAGGCGGGAACTATGGCTACACCTTC. This chain uses TRBV7-2 with TRBJ1-2, with a tentative D call TRBD1 (6 bases). This CDR3 comprises 15 residues. V was shortened by 4 bases and J by 2 bases, with 14 bases between the two germline ends. The germline V gene has CDR1 SGHTA and CDR2 FQGNSA.

This clone was seen only once. The chain combines TRBV7-9 with TRBJ2-7, with TRBD2 identical over 13 bases. This CDR3 has 15 amino acids. Looked up from germline, CDR1 is SEHNR and CDR2 is FQNEAQ (reference sequence). Losses at the gene ends were 7 bases for V and 5 bases for J; bases not matched to a gene: 8. The CDR3 region is CASNYGTSGTHEQYF. CDR3 DNA: TGTGCCAGCAACTATGGGACTAGCGGGACCCACGAGCAGTACTTC.

The chain recombines TRBV20-1 with TRBJ1-2; possibly TRBD1 for D (5 bases). Germline V gene data show CDR1 as DFQATT and CDR2 as SNEGSKA (reference sequence). The CDR3 contains 13 residues. Trimming cost V 3 bases and J 4 bases, with 12 bases left between them. CDR3 bases: TGCAGTGCTAGTCAGGGACCGGGCTATGGCTACACCTTC. Protein: CSASQGPGYGYTF.

V and J are TRBV30 and TRBJ1-1; 7 bases agree with TRBD1. Per the germline V gene, CDR1 is GTSNPN and CDR2 is SVGIG (reference sequence). The CDR3 loop spans 16 amino acids. The J segment lost 0 bases and the V segment lost 4 bases, leaving 11 bases of the junction unmatched. CDR3 residues: CAWKGGDLEMNTEAFF. CDR3 sequence (DNA): TGTGCCTGGAAAGGGGGCGATTTAGAGATGAACACTGAAGCTTTCTTT.

The J gene is TRBJ1-3, the V gene TRBV13; D is uncertain. The germline gives CDR1 PRHDT, CDR2 FYEKMQ (reference sequence). Trimming took 5 bases from V and 0 from J, leaving 14 bases between them. The CDR3 has 16 residues. CDR3 sequence: CASSLWTVSSGNTIYF. CDR3 nucleotides: TGTGCCAGCAGCCTGTGGACGGTGAGCTCTGGAAACACCATATATTTT.

This clone is a singleton in its sample. The rearrangement uses TRBV5-1 and TRBJ2-3; D is undetermined. V was cut by 5 bases and J by 4 bases, with 11 bases left in between. Germline lookup yields CDR1 SGHRS and CDR2 YFSETQ. The CDR3 consists of 13 residues. The CDR3 nucleotides read TGCGCCAGCAGGAGTGGGTTCGCAGATACGCAGTATTTT. This codes for CASRSGFADTQYF.

This chain uses TRBV15 with TRBJ2-7; D might be TRBD1 or TRBD2, each matching 5 bases. V was pared by 0 bases and J by 4 bases, with 7 bases between. CDR1 is LNHNV, CDR2 YYDKDF, per germline (reference sequence). This CDR3 has 13 amino acids. The DNA for the CDR3 is TGTGCCACCAGCAGAGATTGGGGGTACGAGCAGTACTTC. It specifies CATSRDWGYEQYF.

The rearrangement uses TRBV19 and TRBJ1-2; TRBD1 might be the D (5 bases). The CDR3 runs to 14 residues. CDR1 LNHDA and CDR2 SQIVND come from the germline V gene (reference sequence). Trimming stripped 11 bases from V and 4 bases from J, with 20 bases between. CDR3: CAVGPGRFPYGYTF. The CDR3 DNA reads as TGTGCCGTTGGACCGGGACGGTTCCCCTATGGCTACACCTTC.

The chain joins TRBV15 to TRBJ1-1; 11 bases align to TRBD1. With 1 base clipped from V and 4 bases from J, the junction kept 5 bases outside the gene matches. This CDR3 region has 16 residues. CDR1 and CDR2 from the germline V gene are LNHNV and YYDKDF (reference sequence). Here the CDR3 reads CATSRGGGTGGTEAFF. The CDR3 nucleotides are TGTGCCACCAGCAGAGGCGGCGGGACAGGGGGCACTGAAGCTTTCTTT.

J is TRBJ2-1 and V is TRBV18, with 8 positions matching TRBD1. CDR3 length: 14 residues. The V segment lost 4 bases and the J segment 3 bases; nucleotides outside the gene matches: 2. Germline CDR1 reads KGHSH; CDR2 reads LQKENI. CDR3 sequence reads: CASSRTGYYNEQFF. CDR3 nucleotide sequence: TGTGCCAGCTCACGGACAGGGTACTACAATGAGCAGTTCTTC. The variable domain in full, completed from reference TRBV18 and TRBJ2-1, reads NAGVMQNPRHLVRRRGQEARLRCSPMKGHSHVYWYRQLPEEGLKFMVYLQKENIIDESGMPKERFSAEFPKEGPSILRIQQVVRGDSAAYFCASSRTGYYNEQFFGPGTRLTVL.

CDR3 in amino acids: CASSPGTGWAGELFF. The CDR3 DNA sequence: TGTGCCAGCAGTCCTGGGACAGGGTGGGCCGGGGAGCTGTTTTTT. V gene TRBV27 combines with J gene TRBJ2-2, with TRBD1 matching over 9 bases. The CDR3 loop spans 15 amino acids. V trimming: 5 bases; J trimming: 6 bases; junction bases outside the gene matches: 7. Germline lookup yields CDR1 MNHEY and CDR2 SMNVEV (reference sequence).

The chain has TRBV10-3 and TRBJ2-3; D not certain. Germline CDR1 reads ENHRY; CDR2 reads SYGVKD. This CDR3 spans 14 amino acids. With 9 bases removed from V and 1 base from J, the gap between germline ends came to 14 bases. The CDR3 DNA follows: TGTGCCATTAAGTCGGGTATGGGCACAGATACGCAGTATTTT. Translated, it gives CAIKSGMGTDTQYF.

The V and J genes are TRBV24-1 and TRBJ1-5; tentative D call: TRBD1 (5 bases). CDR3 size: 13 residues. Germline CDR1 reads KGHDR; CDR2 reads SFDVKD. Trimming removed 6 bases from V and 2 bases from J, with 7 bases in between. The CDR3 spells CATSRGGNQPQHF. DNA for the CDR3: TGTGCCACCAGTCGGGGGGGCAATCAGCCCCAGCATTTT.